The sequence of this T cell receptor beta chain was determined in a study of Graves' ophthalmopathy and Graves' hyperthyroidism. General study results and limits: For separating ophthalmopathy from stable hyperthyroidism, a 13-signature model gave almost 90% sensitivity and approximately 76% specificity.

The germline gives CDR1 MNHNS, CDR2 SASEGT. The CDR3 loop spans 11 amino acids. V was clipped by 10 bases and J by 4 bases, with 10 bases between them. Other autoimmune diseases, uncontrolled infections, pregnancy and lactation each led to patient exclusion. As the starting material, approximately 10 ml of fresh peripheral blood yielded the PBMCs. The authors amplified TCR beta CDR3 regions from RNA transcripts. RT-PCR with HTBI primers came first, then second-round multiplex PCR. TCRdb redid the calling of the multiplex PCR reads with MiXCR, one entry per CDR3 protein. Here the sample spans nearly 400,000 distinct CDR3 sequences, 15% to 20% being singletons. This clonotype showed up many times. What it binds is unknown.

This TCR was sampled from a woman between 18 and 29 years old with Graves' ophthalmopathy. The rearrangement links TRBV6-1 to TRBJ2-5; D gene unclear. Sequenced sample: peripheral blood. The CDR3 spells CATYQIETQYF. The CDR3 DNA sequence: TGTGCCACGTACCAAATAGAGACCCAGTACTTC.